This T cell receptor beta chain stems from a study of technical replicates of blood from several donors. Trimming left V 6 bases short and J 0 bases short, with 18 bases between. The germline V gene has CDR1 SEHNR and CDR2 FQNEAQ (reference sequence). This CDR3 region has 17 residues. The protocol was immunoSEQ multiplex PCR, while the TCRdb copy is restricted to in-frame clones and leaves out a portion. The table lists fewer than 110,000 clones, roughly 95% of them singletons. The TCR originated in a human donor in good health. V is TRBV7-9 and J is TRBJ2-4, with D tentatively TRBD2 (5 bases). Material: T cells isolated from PBMCs. CDR3 amino acids: CASSPQNSGLAKNIQYF. For the CDR3, the DNA is TGTGCCAGCAGTCCACAGAATTCAGGACTAGCCAAAAACATTCAGTACTTC.